This T cell receptor beta chain originates from a study of identical twins. MiXCR, applied by TCRdb to the 5' RACE reads, yields one record per CDR3 protein. The table lists approximately 190,000 distinct CDR3 sequences, approximately 15% of them singletons. This clonotype was seen repeatedly, ten times or more. Germline V CDR1 and CDR2: SQVTM, ANQGSEA. With 7 bases removed from V and 2 bases from J, the gap between germline ends came to 15 bases. There are 13 residues in the CDR3. The same data also went into a second study, on T cells expressing NK-cell markers. That source notes: Sequencing of TCR beta repertoires drew on sorted CD3+CD56+NKG2C+, CD3+CD56+NKG2C- and CD3+CD56-NKG2C+ T cells. Just one sequenced donor of eight was HCMV-seronegative, while seven were seropositive.

This receptor was identified in a woman between 18 and 29 years old in good health. The V gene is TRBV29-1, the J gene TRBJ2-7; D is unclear. The sequenced sample was CD8+ T cells sorted from blood. CDR3 residues: CSAQTGETYEQYF. CDR3 coding DNA: TGCAGCGCACAAACGGGTGAGACCTACGAGCAGTACTTC.